A single sample gave rise to the 22 T cell receptor beta chains below, sequenced in a study of shared clonotypes between healthy human individuals (dated by TCRdb to the early 2020s). Library method: the immunoSEQ multiplex PCR assay. Not all clones reach the TCRdb copy of this immuneACCESS table, which keeps in-frame sequences only. Checked studies attribute under half of the gap to unresolved V genes and leave the rest unexplained. A total of about 2.2 million clones appear in this sample, 80% to 95% of them only once. Less than 2% of the sample comes from the top ten. CD8 naive samples were CD45RO-negative cells positively selected for CCR7, giving a CD45RA+CCR7+ population that excluded TemRA cells. The sequencing sample was made of naive CD8+ T cells from PBMCs. What this sample's cell subset or site label stands for: CD45RA+CCR7+. These receptors were collected from a man aged 18 to 30 in good health. Some clones in this sample may be carry-over from other donors' samples.

Turning to this clone: Other DNA sequences in the sample encode the same CDR3. V and J are TRBV10-3 and TRBJ2-2; TRBD2 matches 11 bases. Germline V gene sequence: CDR1 ENHRY, CDR2 SYGVKD. The CDR3 has 15 residues. Trimming took 6 bases from V and 1 from J; bases not matched to a gene: 1. CDR3 in DNA: TGTGCCATCAGCGGGACTAGCGGGAACACCGGGGAGCTGTTTTTT. Protein sequence: CAISGTSGNTGELFF.

The chain employs TRBV4-3 and TRBJ2-4; tentative D call: TRBD2 (6 bases). Germline V gene lookup returns CDR1 LGHNA and CDR2 YSLEER. V was cut by 0 bases and J by 3 bases, with 9 bases left in between. The CDR3 has 15 amino acids. The DNA of the CDR3 is TGCGCCAGCAGCCAAGATTCGGGACTCAAAAACATTCAGTACTTC. Its protein product is CASSQDSGLKNIQYF.

The V call is TRBV19, the J call TRBJ2-1; TRBD2 aligns across 14 bases. CDR1 LNHDA and CDR2 SQIVND come from the germline V gene (reference sequence). The V segment lost 5 bases and the J segment 12 bases; nucleotides outside the gene matches: 9. The CDR3 covers 15 residues. Written as DNA, the CDR3 is TGTGCCAGTAGTGCCGGGACTAGCGGGAGATGGGTGCAGTTCTTC. It translates to CASSAGTSGRWVQFF.

The CDR3 DNA reads TGTGCCAGCAAGCTTTCATCTACCTACAATGAGCAGTTCTTC. This gives the protein CASKLSSTYNEQFF. The gene calls are TRBV28 and TRBJ2-1; D call uncertain. The CDR3 is 14 amino acids. Germline CDR1 is MDHEN and CDR2 is SYDVKM. Trimming took off 7 bases at V and 2 bases at J, with 12 bases between the two ends.

The V call is TRBV7-2, the J call TRBJ2-2, with D uncertain. The CDR3 has 17 residues. Germline CDR1 reads SGHTA; CDR2 reads FQGNSA. V was cut by 2 bases and J by 1 base, with 14 bases left in between. CDR3 residues: CASSLMVQTLNTGELFF. Here the CDR3 DNA reads TGTGCCAGCAGCTTAATGGTACAGACTCTGAACACCGGGGAGCTGTTTTTT.

This sequence joins TRBV6-1 and TRBJ2-5; TRBD2 aligns across 7 bases. Germline CDR1 MNHNS, CDR2 SASEGT. CDR3 length: 14 amino acids. J gave up 1 base and V 8 bases, and 7 bases lay outside the gene matches. The CDR3 sequence is CASGLGTTQETQYF. CDR3 DNA sequence: TGTGCCAGCGGATTGGGGACTACCCAAGAGACCCAGTACTTC.

The rearrangement uses TRBV28 and TRBJ2-2, with D perhaps matching TRBD1 (6 bases). The germline gives CDR1 MDHEN, CDR2 SYDVKM. V was pared by 6 bases and J by 3 bases, with 17 bases between. CDR3 length: 16 residues. CDR3 loop: CASSQWGQNYTGELFF. DNA for the CDR3: TGTGCCAGCAGCCAATGGGGGCAGAATTACACCGGGGAGCTGTTTTTT.

The gene calls are TRBV11-2 and TRBJ2-1, with 11 positions matching TRBD2. The germline V gene has CDR1 SGHAT and CDR2 FQNNGV. V dropped 5 bases and J dropped 2; count of bases not matched to a gene: 14. The length of the CDR3 is 19 residues. The DNA of the CDR3 is TGTGCCAGCAGCCCTTTTTATGTTAGCGGGAGGGGACCCTACAATGAGCAGTTCTTC. Its protein is CASSPFYVSGRGPYNEQFF.

The V and J genes are TRBV6-6 and TRBJ2-7; 7 bases align to TRBD1. The CDR3 totals 15 residues. V lost 2 bases and J lost 3; bases outside the gene matches: 7. CDR1 MNHNY and CDR2 SVGAGI come from the germline V gene (reference sequence). The CDR3 here is CASSYPRQGVYEQYF. CDR3 nucleotides: TGTGCCAGCAGTTACCCCCGACAGGGAGTCTACGAGCAGTACTTC.

This clone has just one count. The chain is built from TRBV4-1 and TRBJ2-4, with TRBD1 matching over 8 bases. The CDR3 spans 15 residues. The trim removed 1 base at V and 7 bases at J, leaving 6 bases unmatched. Germline V gene data show CDR1 as MGHRA and CDR2 as YSYEKL. This chain's CDR3 is CASSQGDWTGNIQYF. CDR3 in DNA: TGCGCCAGCAGCCAAGGAGATTGGACAGGGAACATTCAGTACTTC.

The chain couples TRBV29-1 to TRBJ2-7; 9 bases map to TRBD2. The trim removed 6 bases at V and 5 bases at J, leaving 8 bases unmatched. The CDR3 runs to 13 residues. Germline V gene sequence: CDR1 SQVTM, CDR2 ANQGSEA. CDR3 sequence (DNA): TGCAGCGTGGAAACCGGGACTAGCAACGAGCAGTACTTC. Translating gives CSVETGTSNEQYF.

The chain recombines TRBV27 with TRBJ1-1; D is uncertain. The CDR3 totals 14 residues. Germline V gene data show CDR1 as MNHEY and CDR2 as SMNVEV (reference sequence). Trimming stripped 5 bases from V and 4 bases from J, with 14 bases between. The DNA of the CDR3 is TGTGCCAGCAGTGGGTGGGCAGCCGGCACTGAAGCTTTCTTT. Translating it yields CASSGWAAGTEAFF.

V usage is TRBV19 and J usage is TRBJ1-5; 7 positions agree with TRBD1. The germline CDR1 and CDR2 sequences are LNHDA and SQIVND (reference sequence). The CDR3 runs 15 residues. Losses at the gene ends were 4 bases for V and 5 bases for J; bases not matched to a gene: 8. CDR3 protein: CASSNDRVGDQPQHF. In DNA form, the CDR3 reads TGTGCCAGTAGTAACGACAGGGTTGGTGATCAGCCCCAGCATTTT.

This clone came up once. V is TRBV7-2 and J is TRBJ2-2; the D is unclear. The CDR3 consists of 17 residues. The V end was cut by 1 base, the J end by 2 bases, with 14 bases between. From germline, CDR1 is SGHTA and CDR2 FQGNSA. The CDR3 here is CASSLDIRWVNTGELFF. The CDR3 DNA reads as TGTGCCAGCAGCTTAGACATCCGATGGGTTAACACCGGGGAGCTGTTTTTT.

Only one count was recorded for this clone. The chain links TRBV27 to TRBJ1-6; D unclear. Between the trimmed V and J ends, which lost 0 bases and 0 bases, there was a span of 6 bases. The CDR3 consists of 16 residues. Germline lookup yields CDR1 MNHEY and CDR2 SMNVEV (reference sequence). CDR3 in amino acids: CASSLSWSSYNSPLHF. The CDR3 region has the DNA TGTGCCAGCAGTTTATCTTGGAGCTCCTATAATTCACCCCTCCACTTT.

The chain has TRBV19 and TRBJ2-7; 7 bases fit TRBD1. Per germline, CDR1 LNHDA and CDR2 SQIVND (reference sequence). CDR3 length: 15 amino acids. With 6 bases clipped from V and 0 bases from J, the junction kept 8 bases outside the gene matches. CDR3 sequence reads: CASRISGGYSYEQYF. The DNA for the CDR3 is TGTGCCAGTAGAATATCAGGGGGTTACTCCTACGAGCAGTACTTC.

This chain uses TRBV29-1 with TRBJ1-1; 12 nucleotides match TRBD1. V gave up 4 bases and J gave up 4 bases; unmatched junction bases: 10. CDR1 SQVTM and CDR2 ANQGSEA come from the germline V gene. This CDR3 contains 16 residues. The CDR3 DNA is TGCAGCGTTGTGGACTTCCCGGGACAGGGGGCCACTGAAGCTTTCTTT. Amino acids: CSVVDFPGQGATEAFF.

This sequence joins TRBV28 and TRBJ1-2, with D perhaps TRBD1 (6 bases). The CDR3 length is 17 residues. Per the germline V gene, CDR1 is MDHEN and CDR2 is SYDVKM. With 2 bases removed from V and 5 bases from J, the gap between germline ends came to 21 bases. CDR3 region: CASSLNPRGASGYGYTF. In DNA form, the CDR3 reads TGTGCCAGCAGTTTAAATCCCAGGGGAGCTTCAGGATATGGCTACACCTTC.

V is TRBV6-1 and J is TRBJ2-2, with D possibly matching TRBD1 (5 bases). V shed 6 bases and J shed 8 bases, with 16 bases lying between them. The CDR3 runs to 14 residues. Per the germline V gene, CDR1 is MNHNS and CDR2 is SASEGT. CDR3 coding DNA: TGTGCCAGCAGGGGCAGGGAAAGCCTGGGGGAGCTGTTTTTT. It specifies CASRGRESLGELFF.

The chain joins TRBV10-1 to TRBJ2-7; TRBD2 aligns across 7 bases. The CDR3 spans 14 residues. Germline-derived CDR1 and CDR2 are WNHNN and SYGVQD (reference sequence). The trim removed 6 bases at V and 5 bases at J, leaving 10 bases unmatched. This CDR3 is CASSLGGEAHEQYF. CDR3 DNA sequence: TGCGCCAGCAGCCTGGGAGGGGAAGCCCACGAGCAGTACTTC.

The chain couples TRBV27 to TRBJ2-7; D possibly corresponds to TRBD1 (7 bases). The CDR3 runs 15 residues. V was shortened by 0 bases and J by 3 bases, with 12 bases between the two germline ends. CDR1 and CDR2 (germline): MNHEY, SMNVEV (reference sequence). CDR3 sequence reads: CASSLSGGQIYEQYF. The CDR3 DNA is TGTGCCAGCAGTTTATCGGGGGGACAGATCTACGAGCAGTACTTC.

V and J are TRBV6-1 and TRBJ2-1; D is undetermined. The V and J ends lost 5 bases and 0 bases respectively, with 11 bases between them. The CDR3 totals 15 residues. The germline V gene has CDR1 MNHNS and CDR2 SASEGT. CDR3: CASSRVGSSYNEQFF. In DNA, the CDR3 is TGTGCCAGCAGTAGGGTGGGCAGCTCCTACAATGAGCAGTTCTTC.